This TCR beta chain is from a study of T cell responses to AZD1222 COVID-19 vaccine. General observations from the study: Most donors were white British, females outnumbered males, and clonal diversity was possibly underestimated. Every sample of the repertoires postdated the peak T cell response. Once two AZD1222 doses were given, Spike-specific TCR breadth and depth went up. The study found vaccine-associated CD4 TCRs spanning spike, dominant at 160-218 and 743-854.

Points on this clone: The antigen remains unidentified.

The CDR3 extends over 13 amino acids. CDR1 and CDR2 from the germline V gene are LGHDT and YNNKEL (reference sequence). The V gene lost 3 bases and the J gene lost 7 bases, with 12 bases spanning the gap. TCRdb's copy holds only in-frame clones and misses some; the assay was immunoSEQ multiplex PCR. The table lists 80,000 or so clones, 90% of them singletons, with about 5.2% in the top ten. The receptor was derived from an adult in good health. The sequencing used peripheral blood, collected on day 0 of AZD1222 vaccination. This chain uses TRBV3-1 (or the pseudogene TRBV3-2) with TRBJ2-5; D could derive from TRBD1 or TRBD2 (5 bases each). This chain's CDR3 is CASSQGTSPTQYF. For the CDR3, the DNA is TGTGCCAGCAGCCAGGGGACGTCTCCGACCCAGTACTTC.